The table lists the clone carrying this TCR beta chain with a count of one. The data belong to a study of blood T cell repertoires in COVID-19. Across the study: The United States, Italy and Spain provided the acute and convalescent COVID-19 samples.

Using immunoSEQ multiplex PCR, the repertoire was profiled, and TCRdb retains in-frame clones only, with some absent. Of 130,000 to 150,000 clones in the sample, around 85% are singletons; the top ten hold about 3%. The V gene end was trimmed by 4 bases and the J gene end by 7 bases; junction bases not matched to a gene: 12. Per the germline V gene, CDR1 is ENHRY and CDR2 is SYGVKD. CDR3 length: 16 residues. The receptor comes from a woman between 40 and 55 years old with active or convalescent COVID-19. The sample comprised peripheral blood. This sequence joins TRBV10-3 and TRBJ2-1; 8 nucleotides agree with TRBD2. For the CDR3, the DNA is TGTGCCATCAGTGGGCCAGCGGGAGTCCCTCGAAATGAGCAGTTCTTC. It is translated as CAISGPAGVPRNEQFF.